This TCR beta chain derives from a study of identical twins. The CDR3 sequence is 14 residues long. Germline loops: CDR1 SGHRS, CDR2 YFSETQ. V lost 6 bases to trimming and J lost 6 bases, with 18 bases between them. MiXCR, applied by TCRdb to the 5' RACE reads, yields one record per CDR3 protein. The sample records around 690,000 distinct CDR3 sequences, over 20% being singletons. Points from the study as a whole: Models came in too low on out-of-frame TCR alpha sharing in monozygotic twins.

Remarks on this clonotype: The antigen is unknown.

The same data also went into a second study, on T cells expressing NK-cell markers. That study reports: Source material for TCR beta repertoires consisted of sorted CD3+CD56+NKG2C+, CD3+CD56+NKG2C- and CD3+CD56-NKG2C+ T cells. In the group of eight sequenced donors, seven were HCMV-seropositive and one was seronegative. These clonotypes additionally ranked first within the CD3+CD56-NKG2C+ fraction of several donors.

Sequenced material: PBMCs. The rearrangement links TRBV5-1 to TRBJ1-2; D is unresolved. The TCR comes from a woman aged 18-29 years in good health. In DNA, the CDR3 is TGCGCCAGCACGACCGCTGTGGGAGTAAATGGCTACACCTTC. This codes for CASTTAVGVNGYTF.